The rows below give T cell receptor beta chains drawn from one sample of a study of CD4 T cells in relation to SARS-CoV-2 and coronaviruses. TCRdb keeps only in-frame clones here, not all; method: immunoSEQ multiplex PCR. The sample contains 55,000 to 75,000 clones, about nine tenths of which appear only once. The specimen was memory CD4+ T cells from PBMCs. The receptors shown here come from a human donor in good health. The CDR3 runs from the conserved cysteine through the conserved F or W. Fields, in order: V gene, J gene, clone size, D gene, CDR3 protein, CDR3 DNA. The D gene is left open where the match is weak. Clone size is not always given. Where it is, it says once, few, many or a class for expanded clones.

TRBV30	TRBJ1-2	few	NA	CAWSVSDTGGGYTF	TGTGCCTGGAGTGTATCAGACACGGGTGGTGGCTACACCTTC
TRBV5-1	TRBJ1-1	NA	NA	CASSFRAPTEAFF	TGCGCCAGCAGCTTCCGGGCCCCCACTGAAGCTTTCTTT
TRBV6-5	TRBJ2-7	NA	NA	CASSYSGLLSYEQYF	TGTGCCAGCAGTTACTCAGGGCTACTCTCCTACGAGCAGTACTTC
TRBV3-1/TRBV3-2	TRBJ2-3	NA	NA	CASSPGTTDTQYF	TGTGCCAGCAGCCCCGGGACCACAGATACGCAGTATTTT
TRBV7-9	TRBJ2-1	NA	TRBD2	CASQAGVSPYNEQFF	TGTGCCAGCCAAGCGGGAGTCTCCCCTTACAATGAGCAGTTCTTC
TRBV7-2	TRBJ1-5	NA	NA	CASSPVAGTHQPQHF	TGTGCCAGCAGCCCAGTGGCAGGGACGCATCAGCCCCAGCATTTT
TRBV7-2	TRBJ2-2	NA	NA	CASSPSGGGTGELFF	TGTGCCAGCAGCCCGAGCGGAGGGGGGACCGGGGAGCTGTTTTTT
TRBV10-3	TRBJ1-1	NA	NA	CAISESLALTEAFF	TGTGCCATCAGTGAGTCGTTGGCGCTCACTGAAGCTTTCTTT
TRBV24-1	TRBJ2-7	NA	NA	CATSDSRQGSYEQYF	TGTGCCACCAGTGATTCCCGACAAGGTTCCTACGAGCAGTACTTC
TRBV5-1	TRBJ2-3	NA	TRBD2	CASSLVSSGSTDTQYF	TGCGCCAGCAGCTTGGTATCTAGCGGGAGCACAGATACGCAGTATTTT
TRBV28	TRBJ1-2	NA	NA	CASTKGPGGGYGYTF	TGTGCCAGCACCAAGGGGCCGGGGGGGGGCTATGGCTACACCTTC
TRBV28	TRBJ1-5	NA	NA	CASSFRMLRQPQHF	TGTGCCAGCAGTTTTAGGATGCTTCGGCAGCCCCAGCATTTT
TRBV5-6	TRBJ2-7	NA	NA	CASTRGGTGIGEQYF	TGTGCCAGCACTCGGGGGGGGACAGGCATAGGCGAGCAGTACTTC
TRBV2	TRBJ2-3	NA	TRBD2	CASRGGLAADTQYF	TGTGCCAGCAGGGGGGGACTAGCGGCAGATACGCAGTATTTT
TRBV27	TRBJ2-1	NA	NA	CASTGEAYNEQFF	TGTGCCAGCACGGGAGAGGCCTACAATGAGCAGTTCTTC
TRBV6-5	TRBJ1-3	NA	TRBD1	CASSSTGGGNTIYF	TGTGCCAGCAGTTCGACAGGGGGTGGAAACACCATATATTTT
TRBV5-4	TRBJ2-3	NA	TRBD1	CASSLYGQGAYTQYF	TGTGCCAGCAGCTTATATGGGCAGGGGGCTTATACGCAGTATTTT
TRBV9	TRBJ1-1	few	TRBD1	CASSRDSEAFF	TGTGCCAGCAGCCGGGACAGTGAAGCTTTCTTT
TRBV5-4	TRBJ1-6	NA	NA	CASSRSADYNSPLHF	TGTGCCAGCAGCCGTTCCGCAGACTATAATTCACCCCTCCACTTT
TRBV7-9	TRBJ2-3	NA	TRBD1	CASSLGGTGATDTQYF	TGTGCCAGCAGCTTAGGAGGGACAGGGGCCACAGATACGCAGTATTTT
TRBV24-1	TRBJ2-5	NA	NA	CATKDRLETQYF	TGTGCCACCAAAGACAGGTTGGAGACCCAGTACTTC
TRBV10-3	TRBJ1-2	NA	TRBD1	CAVKGGTGYKDYGYTF	TGTGCCGTCAAGGGCGGGACAGGGTATAAGGACTATGGCTACACCTTC
TRBV7-8	TRBJ1-2	NA	TRBD1	CASSSYGTGDYGYTF	TGTGCCAGCAGCTCGTACGGGACAGGTGACTATGGCTACACCTTC
TRBV20-1	TRBJ1-4	NA	TRBD1	CSASRTGGAGDNEKLFF	TGCAGTGCTAGTCGGACAGGGGGCGCCGGGGATAATGAAAAACTGTTTTTT
TRBV6-2/TRBV6-3	TRBJ2-7	few	TRBD2	CASSYSGTSVTYEQYF	TGTGCCAGCAGTTACTCCGGGACTAGCGTAACCTACGAGCAGTACTTC
TRBV5-1	TRBJ1-4	NA	NA	CASSLGSGRSNEKLFF	TGCGCCAGCAGCTTGGGTTCCGGACGGAGTAATGAAAAACTGTTTTTT
TRBV20-1	TRBJ1-3	once	NA	CSARRGNTIYF	TGCAGTGCTAGAAGGGGAAACACCATATATTTT